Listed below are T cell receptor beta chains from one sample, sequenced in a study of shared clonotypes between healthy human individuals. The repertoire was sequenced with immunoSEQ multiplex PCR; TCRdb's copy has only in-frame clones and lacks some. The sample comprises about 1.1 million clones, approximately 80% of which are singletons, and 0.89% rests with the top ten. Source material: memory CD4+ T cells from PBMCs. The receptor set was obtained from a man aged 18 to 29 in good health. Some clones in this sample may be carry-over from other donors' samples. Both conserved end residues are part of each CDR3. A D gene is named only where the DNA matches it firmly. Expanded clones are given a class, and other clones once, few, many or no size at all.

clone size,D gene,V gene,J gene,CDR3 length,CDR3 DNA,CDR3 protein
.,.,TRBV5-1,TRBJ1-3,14,TGCGCCAGCAGCTTGCAGGGGATGTCGGACACCATATATTTT,CASSLQGMSDTIYF
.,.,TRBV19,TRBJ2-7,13,TGTGCCAGTAGTATTCAGGGAACCTACGAGCAGTACTTC,CASSIQGTYEQYF
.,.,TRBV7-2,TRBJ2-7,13,TGTGCCAGCAGCCCCCGGACAGTCTACGAGCAGTACTTC,CASSPRTVYEQYF
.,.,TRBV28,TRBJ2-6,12,TGTGCCGTCAGGTCTGGGACCAACGTCCTGACTTTC,CAVRSGTNVLTF
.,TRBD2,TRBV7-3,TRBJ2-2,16,TGTGCCAGCAGCCCCTTGGCGGGAGGGAGTCCCGGGGAGCTGTTTTTT,CASSPLAGGSPGELFF
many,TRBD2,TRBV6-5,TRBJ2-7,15,TGTGCCAGCAGTTATTCGCCTAGCGGGAACTACGAGCAGTACTTC,CASSYSPSGNYEQYF
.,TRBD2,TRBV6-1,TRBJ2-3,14,TGTGCCAGCAGCGGGACTAGCGGGAGCGATACGCAGTATTTT,CASSGTSGSDTQYF
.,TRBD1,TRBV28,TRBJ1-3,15,TGTGCCAGCAGTTCCCAGACAGGGGCTGGAAACACCATATATTTT,CASSSQTGAGNTIYF
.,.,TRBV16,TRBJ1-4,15,TGTGCCAGCAGGGACTCAGTTGCAACTAATGAAAAACTGTTTTTT,CASRDSVATNEKLFF
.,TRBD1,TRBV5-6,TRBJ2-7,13,TGTGCCAGTCAGACGACAGGGCTACACGAGCAGTACTTC,CASQTTGLHEQYF